This passage covers 19 T cell receptor beta chains from one sample sequenced in a study of blood T cell repertoires in COVID-19. Produced via immunoSEQ multiplex PCR; TCRdb's table is partial and in-frame only. The repertoire includes 80,000 to 90,000 clones, around 81% of them detected once, and 2% to 2.5% sits in the top ten. The sample was peripheral blood. All receptors derive from a woman aged 70-85 years with acute or convalescent COVID-19.

This chain connects TRBV3-1 (or the pseudogene TRBV3-2) to TRBJ2-7, with 7 bases aligning to TRBD2. The J segment lost 3 bases and the V segment lost 4 bases, leaving 0 bases of the junction unmatched. The CDR3 extends over 12 amino acids. Germline V gene data show CDR1 as LGHDT and CDR2 as YNNKEL (reference sequence). CDR3 bases: TGTGCCAGCAGCCCTAGCGGCTACGAGCAGTACTTC. It yields the protein CASSPSGYEQYF.

This sequence joins TRBV5-1 and TRBJ2-3; a weak D match, TRBD1 (6 bases). Trimming cost V 5 bases and J 0 bases, with 16 bases left between them. The CDR3 loop spans 16 amino acids. Germline V gene data show CDR1 as SGHRS and CDR2 as YFSETQ. CDR3 in amino acids: CASSRAGASSTDTQYF. The CDR3 nucleotides read TGCGCCAGCAGTAGAGCAGGGGCCTCTAGCACAGATACGCAGTATTTT.

The V gene is TRBV28, the J gene TRBJ1-2; 11 positions match TRBD1. The junction had 12 bases not matched to a gene; V was cut back by 2 bases and J by 4 bases. The CDR3 length is 18 residues. The germline V gene encodes CDR1 MDHEN and CDR2 SYDVKM. In DNA, the CDR3 is TGTGCCAGCAGTTTAAGTGTTTGGGACAGGGGGTTCCTCTATGGCTACACCTTC. It yields the protein CASSLSVWDRGFLYGYTF.

The CDR3 DNA follows: TGTGCCAGCAGTCCGACAGGGAATCCCTCTGGGGCCAACGTCCTGACTTTC. It specifies CASSPTGNPSGANVLTF. This chain connects TRBV6-6 to TRBJ2-6; 7 bases agree with TRBD1. Germline trimming cut 5 bases from V and 0 bases from J; bases unmatched to any gene: 7. The germline V gene has CDR1 MNHNY and CDR2 SVGAGI (reference sequence). This CDR3 has 17 residues.

This clone was found once. The rearrangement joins TRBV29-1 to TRBJ2-1; D is perhaps TRBD2 (6 bases). Germline-derived CDR1 and CDR2 are SQVTM and ANQGSEA. This CDR3 comprises 14 residues. V was trimmed by 6 bases and J by 7 bases, leaving 19 bases between them. CDR3 nucleotide sequence: TGCAGCGTCCCGGGACTCCGGGCCGGGAATGAGCAGTTCTTC. Translating gives CSVPGLRAGNEQFF.

This chain joins TRBV27 and TRBJ2-2; a weak D match, TRBD1 (6 bases). Germline-derived CDR1 and CDR2 are MNHEY and SMNVEV (reference sequence). This CDR3 is built from 14 residues. V lost 1 base to trimming and J lost 9 bases, with 12 bases between them. In nucleotides, the CDR3 is TGTGCCAGCAGTTTATTCCCAGGGGTGCGGGAGCTGTTTTTT. Amino acid sequence: CASSLFPGVRELFF.

The chain is built from TRBV25-1 and TRBJ2-6; TRBD1 is a possible D gene (5 bases). CDR1 and CDR2 (germline): MGHDK, SYGVNS. The V end lost 4 bases, the J end lost 3 bases, and 10 bases lay between the germline ends. The CDR3 spans 15 residues. The CDR3 here is CASSGWGGGANVLTF. CDR3 nucleotide sequence: TGTGCCAGCAGTGGGTGGGGCGGTGGGGCCAACGTCCTGACTTTC.

The J gene is TRBJ2-5, the V gene TRBV28, with D perhaps matching TRBD2 (6 bases). Germline V gives CDR1 MDHEN, CDR2 SYDVKM. V was clipped by 5 bases and J by 5 bases, with 15 bases between them. This CDR3 is 14 amino acids long. The CDR3 nucleotides are TGTGCCAGCAGTCCACCGGGACTTCAGGAGACCCAGTACTTC. It codes for CASSPPGLQETQYF.

V and J are TRBV18 and TRBJ2-2; 7 bases map to TRBD1. The ends lost 3 bases at V and 5 bases at J; junction bases unmatched: 6. The germline CDR1 and CDR2 sequences are KGHSH and LQKENI. The CDR3 contains 15 residues. The CDR3 coding sequence is TGTGCCAGCTCACCTCAGGGGGATCGGACCGGGGAGCTGTTTTTT. Translated, it gives CASSPQGDRTGELFF.

The genes are TRBV29-1 and TRBJ1-2, with D unclear. The germline CDR1 and CDR2 sequences are SQVTM and ANQGSEA. V gave up 7 bases and J gave up 4 bases, with 10 bases separating them. The CDR3 consists of 11 residues. The CDR3 coding sequence is TGCAGCGCCCGAAACAGCTATGGCTACACCTTC. It translates to CSARNSYGYTF.

This rearrangement joins TRBV5-1 to TRBJ1-2, with TRBD1 as a possible D gene (5 bases). The CDR3 has 13 residues. Germline CDR1 is SGHRS and CDR2 is YFSETQ. Trimming took off 4 bases at V and 3 bases at J, with 10 bases between the two ends. As DNA, the CDR3 is TGCGCCAGCAGCCAAACAGGAGACTATGGCTACACCTTC. Translated, it gives CASSQTGDYGYTF.

The chain has TRBV24-1 and TRBJ1-5; no definite D call. The V gene lost 9 bases and the J gene lost 2 bases, with 16 bases spanning the gap. This CDR3 has 15 residues. CDR1 KGHDR and CDR2 SFDVKD come from the germline V gene. CDR3 protein: CATEEGSGGNQPQHF. CDR3 sequence (DNA): TGTGCCACCGAAGAAGGGAGTGGAGGCAATCAGCCCCAGCATTTT.

This chain joins TRBV5-1 and TRBJ2-3; 8 bases map to TRBD1. The V gene's germline CDR1 is SGHRS and CDR2 YFSETQ. The CDR3 is made up of 15 amino acids. Trimming at V came to 1 base and at J to 4 bases, leaving 5 bases not matched to a gene. CDR3 bases: TGCGCCAGCAGCTTGTGGCAGGGGGCCGCAGATACGCAGTATTTT. As protein: CASSLWQGAADTQYF.

The genes are TRBV2 and TRBJ2-1; possibly TRBD1 for D (6 bases). Trimming removed 3 bases from V and 8 bases from J, with 14 bases in between. The CDR3 is made up of 14 amino acids. Per germline, CDR1 SNHLY and CDR2 FYNNEI. Here the CDR3 reads CASSDFVGADEQFF. CDR3 nucleotides: TGTGCCAGCAGTGACTTTGTGGGGGCCGATGAGCAGTTCTTC.

CDR3: CASSDGTVHEKLFF. In DNA, the CDR3 is TGTGCCAGCAGTGACGGGACAGTACATGAAAAACTGTTTTTT. The chain joins TRBV2 to TRBJ1-4; 7 nucleotides align to TRBD1. This CDR3 spans 14 amino acids. Germline V gene sequence: CDR1 SNHLY, CDR2 FYNNEI. V lost 3 bases and J lost 6; bases outside the gene matches: 4.

This clone was picked up a small number of times. This chain connects TRBV7-2 to TRBJ1-1; possible D gene TRBD1, 6 bases. The CDR3 consists of 14 residues. Germline loops: CDR1 SGHTA, CDR2 FQGNSA. Trimming took 5 bases from V and 1 from J, leaving 11 bases between them. DNA for the CDR3: TGTGCCAGCAGCGATTCGGGACAGAACACTGAAGCTTTCTTT. It codes for CASSDSGQNTEAFF.

The chain recombines TRBV6-1 with TRBJ2-7; the D is unclear. The ends were cut back, 1 base at V and 1 base at J, with 8 bases in the middle. Germline values: CDR1 MNHNS, CDR2 SASEGT. CDR3 length equals 14 residues. CDR3 protein: CASSEVNGSYEQYF. The CDR3 DNA follows: TGTGCCAGCAGTGAAGTAAACGGGTCCTACGAGCAGTACTTC.

This chain links TRBV5-4 with TRBJ1-3; 10 nucleotides match TRBD1. This CDR3 contains 15 residues. Per germline, CDR1 SGHNT and CDR2 YYREEE (reference sequence). Trimming took 0 bases from V and 3 from J; bases not matched to a gene: 0. The CDR3 DNA reads as TGTGCCAGCAGCTTGGGGACAGGGGGTGGAAACACCATATATTTT. Protein: CASSLGTGGGNTIYF.

V gene TRBV2 combines with J gene TRBJ1-2; D is perhaps TRBD1 (6 bases). The germline gives CDR1 SNHLY, CDR2 FYNNEI. The CDR3 extends over 14 amino acids. Trimming stripped 6 bases from V and 4 bases from J, with 15 bases between. The CDR3 nucleotides are TGTGCCAGCAGCCCGAGGGGGATCGGCTATGGCTACACCTTC. It translates to CASSPRGIGYGYTF. The full variable domain, completed using reference TRBV2 and TRBJ1-2, is EPEVTQTPSHQVTQMGQEVILRCVPISNHLYFYWYRQILGQKVEFLVSFYNNEISEKSEIFDDQFSVERPDGSNFTLKIRSTKLEDSAMYFCASSPRGIGYGYTFGSGTRLTVV.